The present entry profiles one T cell receptor beta chain with its context. This specimen comes from a study of shared clonotypes between healthy human individuals. The input for sorted-subset replicate PCRs was roughly 180 ng DNA, about 30,000 T cell genomes. Profiling relied on immunoSEQ multiplex PCR, and the TCRdb table lists in-frame clones only, not all of them. The sample holds 1,400,000 or so clones, roughly 98.5% seen once. This CDR3 is built from 14 residues. Germline V gives CDR1 SGHTA, CDR2 FQGTGA. V lost 1 base to trimming and J lost 8 bases, with 14 bases between them. This TCR was sampled from a man aged 25 to 45 in good health. Sequencing used naive CD4+ T cells sorted from blood. The sample's subset: CD45RA+ positively selected. The gene calls are TRBV7-3 and TRBJ1-2, with D possibly TRBD1 on 5 matching bases. CDR3 region: CASSLSSREDGYTF. In nucleotides, the CDR3 is TGTGCCAGCAGCTTAAGTTCCAGGGAGGACGGCTACACCTTC.